This TCR beta chain was obtained from a study of shared clonotypes between healthy human individuals. Study-level background: Serving as donors were two women and a few men, whose ages spanned 18 to 49. General observations from the study: Clonotype sharing among donors, it was expected, would be affected by sequencing depth.

This clone was counted once. Its target is unknown. Within the sample, other DNA sequences also encode this same CDR3. Each sample came from a Caucasian adult donor living in Nashville, Tennessee. The data were produced by immunoSEQ multiplex PCR, yet TCRdb's version contains in-frame clones alone and is incomplete. The data hold millions of clones, with roughly 96% observed a single time. CDR1 and CDR2 (germline): MNHNS, SASEGT. The CDR3 is made up of 13 amino acids. V was trimmed by 6 bases and J by 2 bases, leaving 10 bases between them. The specimen sequenced was naive CD4+ T cells sorted from blood. Specified subset: CD45RA+ positively selected. This TCR came from a man between 18 and 29 years old in good health. V usage is TRBV6-1 and J usage is TRBJ2-5; a weak D match, TRBD1 (5 bases). CDR3 nucleotide sequence: TGTGCCAGCAGAACAGGACCGCAAGAGACCCAGTACTTC. This gives the protein CASRTGPQETQYF.